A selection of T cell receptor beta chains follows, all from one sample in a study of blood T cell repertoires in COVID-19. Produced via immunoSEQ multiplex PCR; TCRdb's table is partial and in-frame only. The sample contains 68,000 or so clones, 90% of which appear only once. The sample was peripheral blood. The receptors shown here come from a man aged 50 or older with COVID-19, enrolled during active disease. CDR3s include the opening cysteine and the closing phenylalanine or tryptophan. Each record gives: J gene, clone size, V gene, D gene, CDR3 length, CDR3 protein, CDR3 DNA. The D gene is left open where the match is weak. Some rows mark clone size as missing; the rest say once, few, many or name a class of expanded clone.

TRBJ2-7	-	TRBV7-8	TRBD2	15	CASSSGLAIGYEQYF	TGTGCCAGCAGCTCGGGACTAGCGATTGGGTACGAGCAGTACTTC
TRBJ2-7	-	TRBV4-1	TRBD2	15	CASSPRTSGTYEQYF	TGCGCCAGCAGCCCCAGGACTAGCGGAACCTACGAGCAGTACTTC
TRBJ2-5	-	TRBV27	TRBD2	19	CASSLSKSWTSGRQETQYF	TGTGCCAGCAGTTTATCGAAATCCTGGACTAGCGGACGCCAAGAGACCCAGTACTTC
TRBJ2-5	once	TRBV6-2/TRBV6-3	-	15	CASSTVAAQQETQYF	TGTGCCAGCAGTACCGTAGCGGCCCAGCAAGAGACCCAGTACTTC
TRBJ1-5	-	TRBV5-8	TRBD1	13	CATTEGAGQPQHF	TGTGCCACTACGGAGGGGGCGGGTCAGCCCCAGCATTTT
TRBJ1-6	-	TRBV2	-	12	CASSLNNSPLHF	TGTGCCAGCAGTTTAAATAATTCACCCCTCCACTTT
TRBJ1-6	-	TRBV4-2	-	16	CASSQGEHSYNSPLHF	TGTGCCAGCAGCCAAGGGGAGCACTCCTATAATTCACCCCTCCACTTT
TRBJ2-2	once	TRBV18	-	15	CASSPLTGPTGELFF	TGTGCCAGCTCACCCCTGACAGGTCCAACCGGGGAGCTGTTTTTT
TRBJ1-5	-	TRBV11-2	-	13	CASSLAGDQPQHF	TGTGCCAGCAGCTTAGCAGGGGATCAGCCCCAGCATTTT
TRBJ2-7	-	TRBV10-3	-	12	CATRQGGDEQYF	TGTGCCACTCGACAGGGAGGCGACGAGCAGTACTTC
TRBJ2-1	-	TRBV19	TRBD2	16	CASSARLAGGAREQFF	TGTGCCAGTAGTGCGAGACTAGCGGGTGGGGCAAGGGAGCAGTTCTTC
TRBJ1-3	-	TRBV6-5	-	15	CASSPAGGTGNTIYF	TGTGCCAGCAGCCCCGCGGGGGGTACTGGAAACACCATATATTTT
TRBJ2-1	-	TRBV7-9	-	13	CASSLGTYYGQFF	TGTGCCAGCAGCTTAGGAACCTACTATGGGCAGTTCTTC
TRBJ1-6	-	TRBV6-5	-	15	CASRPRPSEGSPLHF	TGTGCCAGCAGACCTCGTCCCTCCGAGGGTTCACCCCTCCACTTT
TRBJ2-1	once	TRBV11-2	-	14	CASSLVRSYNEQFF	TGTGCCAGCAGCTTAGTCCGCTCCTACAATGAGCAGTTCTTC
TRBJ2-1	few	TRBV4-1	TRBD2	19	CASSQRYVKTGTSSNEQFF	TGCGCCAGCAGCCAGCGCTACGTCAAAACCGGGACTAGCTCCAATGAGCAGTTCTTC
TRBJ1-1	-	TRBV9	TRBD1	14	CASSVVSDGQGAFF	TGTGCCAGCAGCGTCGTATCTGATGGACAGGGAGCTTTCTTT
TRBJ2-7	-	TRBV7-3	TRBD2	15	CASSYASGLAYEQYF	TGTGCCAGCAGCTACGCTAGCGGGTTGGCCTACGAGCAGTACTTC
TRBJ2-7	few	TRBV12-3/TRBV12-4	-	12	CASSPWAGQGYF	TGTGCCAGCAGCCCGTGGGCGGGGCAGGGATACTTC
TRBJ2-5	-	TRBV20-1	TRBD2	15	CSASVAAGGIETQYF	TGCAGTGCTAGTGTTGCAGCGGGAGGTATCGAGACCCAGTACTTC
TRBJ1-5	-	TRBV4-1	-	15	CASSPFPYSNQPQHF	TGCGCCAGCAGCCCGTTTCCTTATAGCAATCAGCCCCAGCATTTT
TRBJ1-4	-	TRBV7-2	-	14	CASSLDREGKKLFF	TGTGCCAGCAGCTTAGACAGGGAAGGGAAAAAACTGTTTTTT
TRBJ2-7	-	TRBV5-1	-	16	CASSLVGAASSYEQYF	TGCGCCAGCAGCTTGGTGGGAGCTGCAAGCTCCTACGAGCAGTACTTC
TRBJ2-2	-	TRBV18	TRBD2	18	CASSPLVPSGRQTGELFF	TGTGCCAGCTCACCACTCGTCCCTAGCGGGAGGCAAACCGGGGAGCTGTTTTTT
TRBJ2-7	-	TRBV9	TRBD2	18	CASSVGSLSSGSPYEQYF	TGTGCCAGCAGCGTGGGAAGCCTGTCTAGCGGAAGTCCCTACGAGCAGTACTTC
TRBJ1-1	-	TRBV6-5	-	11	CASGGGSRAFF	TGTGCCAGCGGGGGAGGGAGCAGAGCTTTCTTT